This T cell receptor beta chain was recorded in a study of T cell repertoires in cytomegalovirus infection. Across the whole study: Indications came from public TCR beta signatures; they pointed to CMV infection and to a matching HLA type.

Notes on the study in general: Summed public TCR beta family frequency identified CMV carriers bearing the relevant HLA. The ex vivo response was dominated by HLA-C-restricted CMV-specific TCR beta clonotypes.

Trimming cost V 6 bases and J 3 bases, with 18 bases left between them. The V gene's germline CDR1 is LNHDA and CDR2 SQIVND (reference sequence). CDR3 size: 15 residues. TCRdb passed the reads through MiXCR, listing each CDR3 protein once. The data show over 250,000 distinct CDR3 sequences, roughly a quarter seen once. Worth noting for this clonotype: Its antigen remains unknown.

The receptor was isolated from a human donor in good health (CMV status not recorded). Some clones in this sample may be carry-over from other donors' samples. Sequenced: PBMCs. The chain employs TRBV19 and TRBJ2-7; TRBD2 might be the D (5 bases). The CDR3 region has the DNA TGTGCCAGTAGCTCTAGAAACGGGGTAGACTACGAGCAGTACTTC. As protein: CASSSRNGVDYEQYF.